Shown below are 25 T cell receptor beta chains from a single sample sequenced in a study of blood T cell repertoires in COVID-19. TCRdb keeps only in-frame clones here, not all; method: immunoSEQ multiplex PCR. The data contain around 170,000 clones, 83% of them singletons. What was sequenced was peripheral blood. The receptors originated from a woman between 70 and 85 years old with COVID-19, enrolled during active disease.

The chain carries TRBV19 and TRBJ2-1; 12 bases line up with TRBD2. Looked up from germline, CDR1 is LNHDA and CDR2 is SQIVND (reference sequence). There are 18 residues in the CDR3. V lost 3 bases to trimming and J lost 1 base; unmatched junction nucleotides: 7. The CDR3 nucleotides read TGTGCCAGTAGTATGACTAGCGGGAGATCACAGTCCTACAATGAGCAGTTCTTC. It translates to CASSMTSGRSQSYNEQFF.

The chain carries TRBV5-4 and TRBJ2-3, with 9 bases fitting TRBD2. Germline V gene data show CDR1 as SGHNT and CDR2 as YYREEE (reference sequence). CDR3 size: 16 residues. V was clipped by 4 bases and J by 6 bases; unmatched bases: 12. The CDR3 region has the DNA TGTGCCAGCAGCCTGGGGATACTAGCGGGTGGGGATACGCAGTATTTT. Translating gives CASSLGILAGGDTQYF.

This chain links TRBV19 with TRBJ1-3, with TRBD1 identical over 9 bases. CDR3 length: 16 residues. CDR1 LNHDA and CDR2 SQIVND come from the germline V gene (reference sequence). Trimming at V came to 4 bases and at J to 2 bases, leaving 6 bases not matched to a gene. CDR3 sequence (DNA): TGTGCCAGTAGTACAGAACGGACAGGGGCTGGAAACACCATATATTTT. Translating it yields CASSTERTGAGNTIYF.

The chain has TRBV6-4 and TRBJ1-1; TRBD1 matches at 8 bases. With V trimmed by 6 bases and J by 1 base, 4 bases remained unmatched. Germline V gene data show CDR1 as MRHNA and CDR2 as SNTAGT. This CDR3 is built from 14 residues. The CDR3 loop is CASRTTGGNTEAFF. CDR3 sequence (DNA): TGTGCCAGCAGAACTACAGGGGGGAACACTGAAGCTTTCTTT.

The CDR3 nucleotides read TGTGCCAGCAGGCAGGGAGGTACCTACGAGCAGTACTTC. Amino acid sequence: CASRQGGTYEQYF. The V call is TRBV6-6, the J call TRBJ2-7; D is possibly TRBD2 (6 bases). Germline V gene sequence: CDR1 MNHNY, CDR2 SVGAGI (reference sequence). The V end lost 6 bases, the J end lost 2 bases, and 11 bases lay between the germline ends. The CDR3 spans 13 residues.

CDR3 bases: TGTGCCAGCAGGTCGGTGGTTAGCGGCTACACCTTC. This sequence encodes CASRSVVSGYTF. The chain carries TRBV28 and TRBJ1-2; D call uncertain. The CDR3 is 12 amino acids. Trimming shortened V by 6 bases and J by 8 bases, and 13 bases separated the two germline ends. CDR1 and CDR2 from the germline V gene are MDHEN and SYDVKM.

The J gene is TRBJ2-1, the V gene TRBV15; 10 nucleotides match TRBD2. Germline trimming cut 5 bases from V and 5 bases from J; bases unmatched to any gene: 12. The germline V gene encodes CDR1 LNHNV and CDR2 YYDKDF (reference sequence). The CDR3 covers 17 residues. The CDR3 DNA sequence: TGTGCCACCAGCTCACGGCCCAAAGCGGGAGGGAACAATGAGCAGTTCTTC. Its translation is CATSSRPKAGGNNEQFF.

This clone occurred a few times. The chain is built from TRBV27 and TRBJ2-7; 7 nucleotides align to TRBD2. The trim removed 2 bases at V and 4 bases at J, leaving 5 bases unmatched. The CDR3 contains 14 residues. The germline gives CDR1 MNHEY, CDR2 SMNVEV (reference sequence). The CDR3 loop reads CASSLNGRRYEQYF. CDR3 nucleotide sequence: TGTGCCAGCAGTTTAAACGGGAGGAGGTACGAGCAGTACTTC.

The rearrangement links TRBV9 to TRBJ2-2; 8 bases map to TRBD1. The trim removed 0 bases at V and 7 bases at J, leaving 8 bases unmatched. The V gene's germline CDR1 is SGDLS and CDR2 YYNGEE. The CDR3 is 16 amino acids. The CDR3 nucleotides are TGTGCCAGCAGCGTAGTATTAGGACAGGGCAGCGGGGAGCTGTTTTTT. Encoded protein: CASSVVLGQGSGELFF.

V and J are TRBV7-6 and TRBJ2-2, with 14 bases fitting TRBD2. CDR1 SGHVS and CDR2 FNYEAQ come from the germline V gene. This CDR3 spans 19 amino acids. V gave up 5 bases and J gave up 6 bases; unmatched junction bases: 14. This CDR3 is CASSPRLAGGPEGPGELFF. CDR3 DNA: TGTGCCAGCAGCCCCCGACTAGCGGGAGGGCCGGAGGGGCCCGGGGAGCTGTTTTTT.

V and J are TRBV27 and TRBJ2-3; 8 nucleotides align to TRBD2. Per the germline V gene, CDR1 is MNHEY and CDR2 is SMNVEV (reference sequence). The CDR3 contains 15 residues. Trimming removed 4 bases from V and 5 bases from J; junction bases left unmatched: 8. This CDR3 reads CASSYGGRWVDTQYF. The CDR3 DNA sequence: TGTGCCAGCAGTTACGGCGGGAGGTGGGTAGATACGCAGTATTTT.

The CDR3 region is CASFLDRNTGELFF. In nucleotides, the CDR3 is TGTGCCAGCTTCCTCGACAGGAACACCGGGGAGCTGTTTTTT. This chain uses TRBV18 with TRBJ2-2; D might be TRBD1 (5 bases). This CDR3 contains 14 residues. Looked up from germline, CDR1 is KGHSH and CDR2 is LQKENI. Trimming took 7 bases from V and 1 from J, leaving 10 bases between them.

CDR3 bases: TGTGCCAGCAGCTCGAGGTCTAGCGCCAAGCAGTTCTTC. Translation: CASSSRSSAKQFF. The chain employs TRBV5-6 and TRBJ2-1; D is possibly TRBD2 (6 bases). V lost 3 bases to trimming and J lost 11 bases, with 15 bases between them. The CDR3 consists of 13 residues. The germline gives CDR1 SGHDT, CDR2 YYEEEE.

The gene calls are TRBV19 and TRBJ2-3; 8 bases agree with TRBD1. The CDR3 is 16 amino acids. V shed 8 bases and J 4 bases; nucleotides not matched to a gene: 14. Germline V lookup: CDR1 LNHDA, CDR2 SQIVND (reference sequence). For the CDR3, the DNA is TGTGCCAGTTCTACTCCGGGACAGGTCGGGGCAGATACGCAGTATTTT. Protein: CASSTPGQVGADTQYF.

This rearrangement joins TRBV12-3 or TRBV12-4 to TRBJ1-5, with D hard to call. The CDR3 covers 13 residues. V lost 7 bases and J 4 bases, leaving 11 bases between the germline ends. This CDR3 is CASTIGGNQPQHF. As DNA, the CDR3 is TGTGCCAGCACCATCGGAGGGAATCAGCCCCAGCATTTT.

The CDR3 here is CATRTRGGSYSNQPQHF. CDR3 nucleotides: TGTGCCACCAGGACCCGGGGGGGCTCTTATAGCAATCAGCCCCAGCATTTT. The chain has TRBV19 and TRBJ1-5; TRBD1 might be the D (6 bases). CDR3 length: 17 amino acids. Per the germline V gene, CDR1 is LNHDA and CDR2 is SQIVND (reference sequence). V was trimmed by 10 bases and J by 0 bases, leaving 22 bases between them.

This rearrangement joins TRBV5-1 to TRBJ2-1; 15 bases agree with TRBD2. This CDR3 contains 15 residues. V dropped 3 bases and J dropped 6; count of bases not matched to a gene: 1. CDR1 SGHRS and CDR2 YFSETQ come from the germline V gene. CDR3 protein: CASSSGLAGGNEQFF. CDR3 sequence (DNA): TGCGCCAGCAGCTCGGGACTAGCGGGAGGCAATGAGCAGTTCTTC.

The chain combines TRBV27 with TRBJ2-7, with 8 bases fitting TRBD2. Looked up from germline, CDR1 is MNHEY and CDR2 is SMNVEV (reference sequence). The length of the CDR3 is 17 residues. V dropped 5 bases and J dropped 4; count of bases not matched to a gene: 16. The chain's CDR3 is CASSQNRAGTSRYEQYF. The CDR3 DNA sequence: TGTGCCAGCAGTCAAAATCGTGCCGGGACTAGTCGTTACGAGCAGTACTTC.

J is TRBJ1-5 and V is TRBV19; possibly TRBD1 for D (5 bases). CDR3 length equals 13 residues. V lost 3 bases to trimming and J lost 10 bases, with 13 bases between them. From germline, CDR1 is LNHDA and CDR2 SQIVND (reference sequence). The CDR3 protein is CASSIRRDEPQHF. CDR3 DNA sequence: TGTGCCAGTAGTATCCGCAGGGATGAACCCCAGCATTTT.

The rearrangement uses TRBV18 and TRBJ2-1; 9 nucleotides match TRBD2. V gave up 0 bases and J gave up 8 bases; unmatched junction bases: 5. The germline CDR1 and CDR2 sequences are KGHSH and LQKENI. CDR3 length: 15 residues. CDR3 nucleotide sequence: TGTGCCAGCTCACCACCGGCGGGAGGGACGGATGAGCAGTTCTTC. Encoded protein: CASSPPAGGTDEQFF.

The V call is TRBV2, the J call TRBJ2-7; TRBD2 is a possible D gene (5 bases). V lost 7 bases and J 8 bases, leaving 18 bases between the germline ends. This CDR3 contains 13 residues. From germline, CDR1 is SNHLY and CDR2 FYNNEI. CDR3 nucleotide sequence: TGTGCCAGCAAGGGTAGCGCGTCGGGAAAGCAGTACTTC. Its translation is CASKGSASGKQYF.

The rearrangement joins TRBV6-5 to TRBJ2-2, with a tentative D call TRBD2 (5 bases). Trimming stripped 10 bases from V and 0 bases from J, with 9 bases between. This CDR3 has 13 residues. In germline, CDR1 is MNHEY, CDR2 SVGAGI. CDR3 DNA sequence: TGTGCCATTCGGGGTGCGAACACCGGGGAGCTGTTTTTT. Protein product: CAIRGANTGELFF.

J is TRBJ2-3 and V is TRBV10-2; 12 bases match TRBD2. After removal of 6 bases from V and 2 bases from J, the junction contained 9 bases not matched to a gene. Germline V CDR1 and CDR2: WSHSY, SAAADI. CDR3 length: 17 amino acids. CDR3 region: CASRTDGLAGNTDTQYF. CDR3 bases: TGCGCCAGCAGAACCGATGGACTAGCGGGGAACACAGATACGCAGTATTTT.

The CDR3 DNA is TGTGCCAGCAGCTGGAACGGGGGTGCGGATACGCAGTATTTT. This encodes CASSWNGGADTQYF. V and J are TRBV5-4 and TRBJ2-3; weak D call: TRBD2 (6 bases). In germline, CDR1 is SGHNT, CDR2 YYREEE (reference sequence). Trimming pared 3 bases from V and 6 bases from J, leaving 14 bases between. This CDR3 has 14 amino acids.

The chain links TRBV19 to TRBJ1-3; 7 bases are a match to TRBD1. CDR1 and CDR2 from the germline V gene are LNHDA and SQIVND (reference sequence). V gave up 5 bases and J gave up 4 bases; unmatched junction bases: 2. The CDR3 is 13 residues long. This CDR3 is CASSPTGGNTIYF. The CDR3 nucleotides are TGTGCCAGTAGTCCGACAGGGGGAAACACCATATATTTT.